Presented here are 19 T cell receptor beta chains from one specimen sequenced in a study of blood T cell repertoires in COVID-19. Using immunoSEQ multiplex PCR, the repertoire was profiled, and TCRdb retains in-frame clones only, with some absent. The sample shows about 39,000 clones, approximately 85% of them seen only once. The material sequenced was peripheral blood. The receptors come from a man in his sixties with acute or convalescent COVID-19.

The rearrangement joins TRBV5-1 to TRBJ2-3; no firm D call. With 0 bases removed from V and 6 bases from J, the gap between germline ends came to 11 bases. The length of the CDR3 is 14 residues. Per germline, CDR1 SGHRS and CDR2 YFSETQ. As DNA, the CDR3 is TGCGCCAGCAGCTTGGTCCCCCAGTGGGATACGCAGTATTTT. Its translation is CASSLVPQWDTQYF.

The gene calls are TRBV3-1 (or the pseudogene TRBV3-2) and TRBJ2-5, with a weak D call TRBD2 (6 bases). V gave up 0 bases and J gave up 7 bases, with 15 bases separating them. Per germline, CDR1 LGHDT and CDR2 YNNKEL (reference sequence). This CDR3 has 15 amino acids. The DNA for the CDR3 is TGTGCCAGCAGCCAAGATGGGCGGGGAATGGGGACCCAGTACTTC. It encodes CASSQDGRGMGTQYF.

The V gene is TRBV27, the J gene TRBJ2-3; 9 bases fit TRBD1. V was clipped by 5 bases and J by 4 bases; unmatched bases: 10. This CDR3 contains 16 residues. CDR1 is MNHEY, CDR2 SMNVEV, per germline (reference sequence). CDR3 amino acids: CASSPAGTGRADTQYF. The DNA for the CDR3 is TGTGCCAGCAGTCCAGCCGGGACAGGGAGGGCAGATACGCAGTATTTT.

The chain combines TRBV3-1 (or the pseudogene TRBV3-2) with TRBJ2-3; 10 nucleotides match TRBD2. The CDR3 covers 17 residues. The germline V gene has CDR1 LGHDT and CDR2 YNNKEL (reference sequence). V lost 4 bases to trimming and J lost 2 bases; unmatched junction nucleotides: 9. CDR3 in amino acids: CASSRMVAGGNTDTQYF. Written as DNA, the CDR3 is TGTGCCAGCAGCCGAATGGTAGCGGGAGGTAACACAGATACGCAGTATTTT.

CDR3 loop: CASSFGQGGSDTQYF. The CDR3 bases are TGTGCCAGCAGTTTCGGACAGGGCGGTTCGGATACGCAGTATTTT. V is TRBV6-6 and J is TRBJ2-3; 8 bases line up with TRBD1. V shed 4 bases, J shed 6 bases, and the junction held 9 bases outside the gene matches. The germline V gene encodes CDR1 MNHNY and CDR2 SVGAGI (reference sequence). This CDR3 has 15 residues.

The chain combines TRBV23-1 with TRBJ2-2, with D maybe TRBD2 (6 bases). TRBV23-1 is marked as an open reading frame, function uncertain. This CDR3 is 13 amino acids long. Trimming left V 9 bases short and J 6 bases short, with 14 bases between. The CDR3 reads CARRESSAGELFF. The CDR3 region has the DNA TGCGCCAGGCGGGAAAGTTCGGCCGGGGAGCTGTTTTTT.

The rearrangement joins TRBV7-9 to TRBJ2-2; D ambiguous. Germline values: CDR1 SEHNR, CDR2 FQNEAQ (reference sequence). This CDR3 spans 14 amino acids. V gave up 5 bases and J gave up 5 bases, with 12 bases separating them. The CDR3 nucleotides are TGTGCCAGCAGCCTACGGAGTCCGACCGGGGAGCTGTTTTTT. It translates to CASSLRSPTGELFF.

The count of this clone is one. The chain joins TRBV6-5 to TRBJ2-4, with 11 nucleotides matching TRBD1. Losses at the gene ends were 8 bases for V and 2 bases for J; bases not matched to a gene: 2. Germline loops: CDR1 MNHEY, CDR2 SVGAGI. The CDR3 loop spans 14 amino acids. The CDR3 spells CASGQGAPKNIQYF. In nucleotides, the CDR3 is TGTGCCAGCGGACAGGGGGCCCCCAAAAACATTCAGTACTTC.

The chain has TRBV19 and TRBJ1-4; no clear D gene. Between the trimmed V and J ends, which lost 6 bases and 7 bases, there was a span of 15 bases. CDR3 length: 14 amino acids. Germline CDR1 and CDR2: LNHDA and SQIVND (reference sequence). CDR3 in DNA: TGTGCCAGTAGCTCCGGGGAGGGCGGTGAAAAACTGTTTTTT. This translates into CASSSGEGGEKLFF.

This chain links TRBV6-5 with TRBJ1-2; a possible D gene is TRBD1 (5 bases). The CDR3 runs 14 residues. With 0 bases removed from V and 8 bases from J, the gap between germline ends came to 13 bases. The germline V gene has CDR1 MNHEY and CDR2 SVGAGI. The chain's CDR3 is CASSYSGGEGGYTF. The CDR3 DNA sequence: TGTGCCAGCAGTTACTCGGGAGGGGAGGGGGGCTACACCTTC.

V and J are TRBV30 and TRBJ1-2, with 10 positions matching TRBD1. After removal of 0 bases from V and 6 bases from J, the junction contained 7 bases not matched to a gene. Germline-derived CDR1 and CDR2 are GTSNPN and SVGIG (reference sequence). The CDR3 totals 15 residues. CDR3 nucleotides: TGTGCCTGGAGTGTACAGGGGACAGGGGTAAATGGCTACACCTTC. As protein: CAWSVQGTGVNGYTF.

V gene TRBV11-3 combines with J gene TRBJ2-6; D gene unclear. Germline-derived CDR1 and CDR2 are SGHNT and YENEEA. CDR3 length equals 15 residues. V gave up 3 bases and J gave up 0 bases, with 6 bases separating them. The CDR3 spells CASSFDSSGANVLTF. CDR3 DNA sequence: TGTGCCAGCAGCTTCGATAGCTCTGGGGCCAACGTCCTGACTTTC.

V and J are TRBV5-1 and TRBJ1-1; possibly TRBD1 for D (5 bases). The CDR3 runs to 15 residues. The ends were cut back, 0 bases at V and 5 bases at J, with 14 bases in the middle. Germline-derived CDR1 and CDR2 are SGHRS and YFSETQ. CDR3: CASSLAGGGRTEAFF. In DNA form, the CDR3 reads TGCGCCAGCAGCTTGGCCGGCGGGGGGAGGACTGAAGCTTTCTTT.

This clone came up a few times. This chain uses TRBV6-5 with TRBJ1-6; D ambiguous. The CDR3 runs to 14 residues. Trimming stripped 10 bases from V and 9 bases from J, with 19 bases between. Germline CDR1 MNHEY, CDR2 SVGAGI. CDR3 DNA: TGTGCCACCGATGAGGCCCGGGGAATTTCACCCCTCCACTTT. As protein: CATDEARGISPLHF.

J is TRBJ1-2 and V is TRBV18; TRBD1 matches 10 bases. The length of the CDR3 is 15 residues. Per the germline V gene, CDR1 is KGHSH and CDR2 is LQKENI. J was trimmed by 6 bases and V by 2 bases; bases with no gene match: 6. In nucleotides, the CDR3 is TGTGCCAGCTCACCAACCGACAGGGGGCTCGATGGCTACACCTTC. Amino acid sequence: CASSPTDRGLDGYTF.

This clone turned up a few times. V gene TRBV6-5 combines with J gene TRBJ2-7, with a possible D match to TRBD1 (6 bases). Between the trimmed V and J ends, which lost 4 bases and 0 bases, there was a span of 10 bases. CDR1 and CDR2 from the germline V gene are MNHEY and SVGAGI. This CDR3 contains 14 residues. The CDR3 DNA reads as TGTGCCAGCAGTTTCGAGACAGGCTCCTACGAGCAGTACTTC. It translates to CASSFETGSYEQYF.

The gene calls are TRBV3-1 (or the pseudogene TRBV3-2) and TRBJ2-3, with 8 bases aligning to TRBD1. CDR1 and CDR2 from the germline V gene are LGHDT and YNNKEL (reference sequence). The CDR3 has 15 amino acids. The trim removed 1 base at V and 0 bases at J, leaving 0 bases unmatched. DNA for the CDR3: TGTGCCAGCAGCCAAGGACAGGGGAGCACAGATACGCAGTATTTT. Its protein is CASSQGQGSTDTQYF.

The V call is TRBV5-1, the J call TRBJ1-2, with D perhaps TRBD1 (5 bases). Looked up from germline, CDR1 is SGHRS and CDR2 is YFSETQ. V gave up 5 bases and J gave up 3 bases, with 14 bases separating them. There are 14 residues in the CDR3. CDR3 sequence: CASRPTPGDYGYTF. The CDR3 DNA reads as TGCGCCAGCAGACCAACCCCGGGGGACTATGGCTACACCTTC.

V is TRBV27 and J is TRBJ1-6, with a weak D call TRBD1 (5 bases). CDR1 is MNHEY and CDR2 is SMNVEV in the germline V gene (reference sequence). This CDR3 contains 15 residues. Trimming stripped 2 bases from V and 6 bases from J, with 11 bases between. The CDR3 DNA reads as TGTGCCAGCAGTTTAGGGGCGGACATTAATTCACCCCTCCACTTT. The encoded protein is CASSLGADINSPLHF.